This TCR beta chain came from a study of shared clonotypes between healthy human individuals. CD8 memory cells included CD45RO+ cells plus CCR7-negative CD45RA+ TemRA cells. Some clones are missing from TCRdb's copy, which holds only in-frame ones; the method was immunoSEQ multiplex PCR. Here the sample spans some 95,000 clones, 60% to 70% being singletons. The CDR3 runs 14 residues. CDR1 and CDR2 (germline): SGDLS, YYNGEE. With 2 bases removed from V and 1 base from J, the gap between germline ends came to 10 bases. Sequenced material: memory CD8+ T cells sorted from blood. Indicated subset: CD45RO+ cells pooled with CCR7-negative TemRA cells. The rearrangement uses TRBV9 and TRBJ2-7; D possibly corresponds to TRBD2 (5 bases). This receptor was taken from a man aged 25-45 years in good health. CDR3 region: CASSVRAESYEQYF. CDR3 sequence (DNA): TGTGCCAGCAGCGTGAGGGCAGAGTCCTACGAGCAGTACTTC.